This T cell receptor beta chain is drawn from a study of Ad26.COV2.S vaccination and SARS-CoV-2 variants. A note on this clone: Its antigen is not identified.

Specified treatment: around 19 received Ad26.COV2.S at low or high dose, single or two shots; a few received placebo; per-sample allocation not given. Vaccine and placebo recipients were sampled on day 63 after the first injection. The data were produced by immunoSEQ multiplex PCR, yet TCRdb's version contains in-frame clones alone and is incomplete. The sample carries under 250,000 clones, 70% to 90% recorded once. General study points: Following vaccination, spike-specific CD8+ and CD4+ T cell responses reportedly exhibited substantial breadth.

Germline assignment: CDR1 KGHSH and CDR2 LQKENI. CDR3 size: 14 residues. The V end lost 2 bases, the J end lost 4 bases, and 9 bases lay between the germline ends. The sequence was obtained from a person aged 18-65 years who received the Ad26.COV2.S COVID-19 vaccine or a placebo. This specimen consisted of peripheral blood, obtained in a trial of Ad26.COV2.S vaccine versus placebo. The rearrangement joins TRBV18 to TRBJ1-5, with D maybe TRBD1 (6 bases). The CDR3 sequence: CASSPSGQNQPQHF. The CDR3 nucleotides read TGTGCCAGCTCACCATCGGGACAAAATCAGCCCCAGCATTTT.